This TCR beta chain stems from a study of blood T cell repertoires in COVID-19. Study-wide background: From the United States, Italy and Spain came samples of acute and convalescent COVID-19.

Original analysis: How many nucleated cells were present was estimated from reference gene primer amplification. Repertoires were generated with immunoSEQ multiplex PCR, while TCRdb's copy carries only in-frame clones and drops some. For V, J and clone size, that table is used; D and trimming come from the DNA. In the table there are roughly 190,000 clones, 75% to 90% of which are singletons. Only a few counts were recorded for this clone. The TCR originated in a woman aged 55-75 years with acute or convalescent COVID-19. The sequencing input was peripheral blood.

CDR3 sequence: CAISEGQGGTETQYF. The CDR3 coding sequence is TGTGCCATCAGTGAGGGGCAGGGCGGGACGGAGACCCAGTACTTC. The chain recombines TRBV10-3 with TRBJ2-5, with D maybe TRBD2 (6 bases). Per the germline V gene, CDR1 is ENHRY and CDR2 is SYGVKD. The V and J ends lost 2 bases and 5 bases respectively, with 15 bases between them. The CDR3 consists of 15 residues.